This T cell receptor beta chain appears in the sequencing data of a study of radiation and T cells in renal cell carcinoma. To note about this clone: Its antigen remains unidentified. A read error may account for a junction end that differs from germline.

Time point meaning: baseline pretreatment blood. Specified treatment: 15 Gy SBRT to primary tumor, nephrectomy 4 weeks later. Radiation-treated patients gave blood at baseline, week 2 and week 4. The tumor was a clear cell renal cell carcinoma. Assay: immunoSEQ multiplex PCR; the TCRdb copy retains only in-frame clones and omits some. In the table there are tens of thousands of clones, about 79% of which are singletons. Germline V gene sequence: CDR1 LNHNV, CDR2 YYDKDF (reference sequence). CDR3 length equals 14 residues. Study findings and constraints: Top tumor clonotypes rose in blood 2 weeks post-radiation, then contracted.

The clonotype originates from a man aged 60 to 75 with renal cell carcinoma. The rearrangement links TRBV15 to TRBJ2-5; D unclear. The material was blood, obtained from a patient whose treatment included radiotherapy and nephrectomy. As DNA, the CDR3 is TGTGCCACCAGTAGAGGTATAGCCGAAGAGACCCAGTACTTC. It yields the protein CATSRGIAEETQYF.